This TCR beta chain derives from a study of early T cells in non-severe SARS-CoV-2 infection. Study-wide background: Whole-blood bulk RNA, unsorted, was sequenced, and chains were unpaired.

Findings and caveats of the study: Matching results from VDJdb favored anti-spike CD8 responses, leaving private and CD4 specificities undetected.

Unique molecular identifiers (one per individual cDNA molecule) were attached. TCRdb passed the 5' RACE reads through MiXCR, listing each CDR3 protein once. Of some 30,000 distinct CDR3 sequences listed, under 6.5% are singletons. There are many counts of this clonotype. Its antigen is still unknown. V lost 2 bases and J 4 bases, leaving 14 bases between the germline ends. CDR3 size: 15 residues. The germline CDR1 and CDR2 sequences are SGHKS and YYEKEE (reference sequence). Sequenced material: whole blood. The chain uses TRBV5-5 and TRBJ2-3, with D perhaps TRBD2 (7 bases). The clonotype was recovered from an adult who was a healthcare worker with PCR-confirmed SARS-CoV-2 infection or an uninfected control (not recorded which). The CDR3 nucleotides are TGTGCCAGCAGCTTAGACGTAGGGGGGGCAGATACGCAGTATTTT. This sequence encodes CASSLDVGGADTQYF.